The sequence of this TCR beta chain was determined in a study of cytomegalovirus exposure and HLA in healthy donors (TCRdb year 2017). Turning to the overall study: An earlier analysis of several hundred of the donors reported approximately 270 Gb of sequence data and more than 90 million unique TCR beta sequences from some 180 million T cells. About 300 gigabases of sequencing data and approximately 91 million unique TCR sequences made up an early release that covered 640 HLA-typed donors. Among the roughly 400 genotyped donors, under 90% belonged to the genetic ancestry cluster associated with self-reported Caucasian donors. The study aimed to test whether signatures of past pathogen exposure could be identified by cataloging public T cell receptors. Using immunosequencing, the study profiled T cell repertoires from around 680 subjects and related those repertoires to cytomegalovirus serostatus. Along with the approximately 700-subject first cohort, a separate validation cohort of approximately 110 different subjects was used. To predict cytomegalovirus infection status, the study brought together high-throughput TCR immunosequencing, statistical association of individual TCRs with disease status, and machine learning. A later analysis re-analyzed previously published TCR beta repertoires from 666 donors and added high-resolution HLA genotyping to study TCR occurrence patterns. In the later analysis, no new phenotypic data were used to find candidate immune exposures; instead, reliance was placed on TCR beta sequences and their occurrence across donors. In an earlier analysis of about 590 of the donors, high-throughput TCR beta sequencing was used to judge whether each TCR beta V gene segment behaved as functional or pseudogenic. Donor age, sex, ethnicity and CMV serostatus were compiled together with the repertoire data. Genome-wide SNP genotypes for about 60% of the roughly 700 donors were used in a later genetic analysis, which treated that subset as a discovery cohort. Every repertoire in the discovery cohort had been generated on one and the same sequencing platform. HLA typing covered class I and class II loci at four-digit resolution. The number of typed donors differed by locus: about 629-630 for A, B, C, DRB1 and DQB1; 500 to 550 for DQA1; some 610 for DPA1; and around 490 for DPB1. Roughly 5 DR-DQ haplotypes were handled as single units for association and clustering because linkage in the cohort was strong. Among around 400 genotyped donors of the cohort, an average of approximately 240,000 unique TCR beta nucleotide sequences was sequenced per donor, of which roughly 18% were non-productive.

Receptor amplification or capture employed the immunoSEQ multiplex PCR assay. A mixture of 60 forward primers for TCR Vbeta segments and 13 reverse primers for TCR Jbeta segments was used in the multiplex PCR. A multiplex PCR assay on genomic DNA amplified the CDR3 region of rearranged TCR beta genes. On the Illumina HiSeq System, the amplified TCR beta libraries were sequenced as 87-base-pair reads. The authors' pipeline ran thus. A later analysis counted approximately 84 million unique TCR beta chains across the 640 or so repertoires, and some 11 million of these chains were shared by at least two donors. To remove PCR and sequencing errors, raw reads were error-corrected and collapsed into unique sequences using a nearest-neighbor algorithm that merged closely related sequences. V, D and J gene segments were assigned by aligning CDR3 sequences to IMGT reference sequences. Each retained sequence needed at least a six-nucleotide match to both a V gene segment and a J gene segment. A rearrangement was called productive if the CDR3 had no stop codons and remained in frame with V and J, and every other rearrangement was called non-productive. Following IMGT convention, CDR3 was defined as the stretch from the second conserved V-encoded cysteine to the conserved J-encoded phenylalanine. The earlier analysis of about 590 of the donors excluded sequences that lacked an unambiguous match to a single V gene segment. In an earlier analysis of 450 to 700 of the donors, V segments were called functional above 56.7% productive rearrangements and were called segregating when the between-donor standard deviation exceeded 5%. A statistical classification framework was developed to diagnose cytomegalovirus status using the catalog of TCR beta chain sequences. In a later analysis, V and J genes were assigned by comparing TCR nucleotide sequences against IMGT/GENE-DB human TR gene sequences. A later analysis assigned CDR3 sequences and most-parsimonious VDJ recombination scenarios with the TCRdist pipeline. In a later analysis, each TCR beta chain was defined by its CDR3 amino acid sequence together with its V-gene family, and reads lacking a unique V-gene family were excluded. In a later analysis, around 650 highly shared, low-generation-probability nucleotide sequences were removed to address suspected cross-contamination and a sequencing artifact. In a later analysis, a clonal expansion index was calculated for each public chain from normalized within-repertoire ranks of inferred template counts. In a later analysis, generation probabilities were computed using a VDJ recombination model fitted to out-of-frame rearrangements, and the results were checked against IGoR. A later analysis scored TCR-TCR, TCR-HLA and TCR-CMV co-occurrence with hypergeometric tests, applying a repertoire-size bias correction to TCR pairs. In a later analysis, false discovery rates were estimated by permuting HLA or CMV assignments 20 times. In a later analysis, co-occurring TCRs were grouped with DBSCAN, and TCRdist sequence similarity was added when clustering was performed within HLA-allele-positive subsets. For co-occurrence clustering, repertoires with fewer than 30,000 or more than 120,000 public chains were excluded, along with five repertoires with anomalous nucleotide sharing. TCRdb took over this immuneACCESS table, retaining in-frame rearrangements with V and J assigned. Such tables are incomplete; in checked studies, under half of the missing clones stem from an unresolved V gene, and the remainder is unexplained. The V and J calls and the clone size are those of that table, but D and trimming were determined from the DNA. The table for this sample lists 100,000 to 150,000 clones; 80% of them were counted only once. Clones ranked in the top ten supply 1% of the sample.

Here is what the overall study found, with its caveats: A further reported finding was that TCR beta sequences accurately predicted the HLA-A and HLA-B alleles for most subjects in the first cohort. Several of the top co-occurrence clusters appeared to be linked to parvovirus B19, influenza, CMV and Epstein-Barr virus, according to a later analysis. The sequencing pipeline was judged likely to have produced a cluster of highly shared sequence variants as a technical artifact. Because counts were too low, some 17 rarely observed V segments, including chromosome 9 orphons, were left out of the earlier analysis of roughly 600 of the donors. The presence/absence analyses assumed that sequencing depth was roughly uniform across donors, and that assumption may not be true. Assigning TCR associations to individual alleles was difficult when HLA alleles, especially DR and DQ, strongly co-occurred. In a later genetic analysis, fewer N-insertions in productive TCRs were reported among donors in an Asian-associated ancestry cluster than the roughly 700-donor mean. At a false discovery rate of 0.05, a later analysis linked around 15,000 TCR beta sequences to specific HLA alleles. The classifier was reported to diagnose cytomegalovirus status with high specificity and sensitivity in both the original cohort and the validation cohort. CMV serostatus was the only immune exposure information available for the cohort. A total of fewer than 200 TCR beta chains were listed by the study as associated with cytomegalovirus. In a later genetic analysis, a missense DCLRE1C variant was associated with V-gene and J-gene trimming of TCR beta chains, and the association was replicated in an independent cohort. Compared with equally common non-associated chains, HLA-associated TCR beta chains in a later analysis were more clonally expanded and had lower generation probabilities. While some public TCRs were present in many individuals, most TCR sequences turned up only very rarely across donors. In a later analysis, most CMV-associated TCR beta chains were found to appear HLA-restricted, with HLA associations seemingly driven largely by CMV exposure. In a later analysis, the rate of TCR association differed among HLA loci, with DRB1 alleles having the most associated TCRs and HLA-C alleles having the fewest. Because HLA typing was missing for some donors at each locus, association tests included only the typed subset. A few of the identified cytomegalovirus-associated TCR beta chains were confirmed in vitro to be specific for cytomegalovirus antigens. According to the authors, the approach could potentially be generalized to other disease states and immunological phenotypes. In this cohort, only TCR beta chains were sequenced, and detectable features were limited by the absence of alpha or paired-chain data. Linkage disequilibrium might explain the correlated functional status among segregating V segments, but an unknown experimental factor could not be excluded. The 87-base-pair reads could not distinguish some IMGT-functional V segments, including TRBV6-2 and TRBV6-3, so those segments were excluded. Broadly in line with IMGT annotations, most TCR beta V segments showed up in productive rearrangements about 87% or about 30% of the time in an earlier analysis of 450 to 750 of the donors.

The cohort consisted of some 730 healthy bone marrow donors. Cohort members were all nominally healthy when sampled, although unrecorded immune exposures were likely present. The donor tested CMV seronegative, placing the donor among the approximately 360 seronegative members of the cohort. A peripheral blood sample was collected from each donor, and TCR beta sequencing was performed on peripheral blood mononuclear cells. The Qiagen DNeasy Blood Extraction Kit was used to extract genomic DNA from the blood cell samples. As for this clone: No cognate antigen has been identified for it. Per-nucleotide qualities are absent, and no much larger clonotype sits a single base away.

CDR1 KGHSH and CDR2 LQKENI were looked up in the germline V gene. Trimming takes 3 bases from V and 6 bases from J, and the germline ends sit 12 bases apart. From cysteine to phenylalanine, the CDR3 is 15 amino acids long. The CDR3 DNA has 45 bases and is translated from base 1. The sequence came from a man between 40 and 49 years old in good health and CMV-seronegative. Sequencing was done on a sample of PBMCs. The sequence joins TRBV18 to TRBJ1-6; D gene: possibly TRBD1, on 6 matching bases. The base sequence is TGTGCCAGCTCACCGGGGGCAGGGGCTAATTCACCCCTCCACTTT. It translates as CASSPGAGANSPLHF. Where the CDR3 stops, the reference TRBV18 and TRBJ1-6 genes take over; the full variable domain is NAGVMQNPRHLVRRRGQEARLRCSPMKGHSHVYWYRQLPEEGLKFMVYLQKENIIDESGMPKERFSAEFPKEGPSILRIQQVVRGDSAAYFCASSPGAGANSPLHFGNGTRLTVT.